Described below is a single T cell receptor (beta chain) sequence and its context. The antigen is not known. The CDR3 length is 16 residues. Germline CDR1 and CDR2: SGHRS and YFSETQ. With 2 bases removed from V and 0 bases from J, the gap between germline ends came to 15 bases. This sample is drawn from a study of breast tumors, draining lymph nodes, adjacent tissues. Each CDR3 protein is one row after TCRdb ran MiXCR on the multiplex PCR reads. The data show 150,000 to 200,000 distinct CDR3 sequences, around 33% seen once. Samples came from axillary lymph nodes draining the breast cancer. The study's findings and limits: Tumor TCR diversity was below lymph nodes but above nontumor tissue. Tumor T cell lymph node origin was a supported hypothesis, not proven. Findings are consistent with lymph node origin and intratumoral expansion of most tumor T cells.

This receptor was identified in a female donor with breast cancer. Some clones in this sample may be carry-over from other donors' samples. Sequenced input: axillary lymph node tissue. The chain uses TRBV5-1 and TRBJ2-7, with a possible D match to TRBD1 (6 bases). CDR3 in amino acids: CASSFSKQGFSYEQYF. As DNA, the CDR3 is TGCGCCAGCAGCTTCAGTAAACAGGGATTCTCCTACGAGCAGTACTTC.